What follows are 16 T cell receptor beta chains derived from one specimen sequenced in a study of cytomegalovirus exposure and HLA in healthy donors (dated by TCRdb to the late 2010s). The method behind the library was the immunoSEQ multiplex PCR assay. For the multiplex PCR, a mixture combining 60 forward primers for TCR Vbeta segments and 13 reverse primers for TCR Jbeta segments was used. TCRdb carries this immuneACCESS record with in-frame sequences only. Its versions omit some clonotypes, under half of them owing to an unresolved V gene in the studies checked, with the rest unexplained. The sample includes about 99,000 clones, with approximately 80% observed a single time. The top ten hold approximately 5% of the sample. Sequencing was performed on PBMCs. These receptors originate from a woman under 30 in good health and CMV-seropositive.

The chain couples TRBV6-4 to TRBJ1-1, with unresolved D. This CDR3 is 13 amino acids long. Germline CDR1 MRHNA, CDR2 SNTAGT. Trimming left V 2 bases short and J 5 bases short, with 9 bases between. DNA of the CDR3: TGTGCCAGCAGTGACGAGGAGGGTACTGAAGCTTTCTTT. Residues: CASSDEEGTEAFF.

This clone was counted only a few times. CDR3 protein: CASSPLGDSNQPQHF. CDR3 nucleotide sequence: TGTGCCAGCAGCCCCCTCGGGGATAGCAATCAGCCCCAGCATTTT. The chain joins TRBV11-2 to TRBJ1-5; no reliable D call. CDR1 is SGHAT, CDR2 FQNNGV, per germline. The CDR3 totals 15 residues. The germline V and J ends were trimmed by 5 bases and 0 bases, with 11 bases remaining between them.

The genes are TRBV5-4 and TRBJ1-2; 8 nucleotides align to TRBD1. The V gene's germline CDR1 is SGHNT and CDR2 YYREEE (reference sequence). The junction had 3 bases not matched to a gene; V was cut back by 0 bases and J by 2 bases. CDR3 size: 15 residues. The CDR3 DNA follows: TGTGCCAGCAGCTTGGAGGGACAGGCAAACTATGGCTACACCTTC. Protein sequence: CASSLEGQANYGYTF.

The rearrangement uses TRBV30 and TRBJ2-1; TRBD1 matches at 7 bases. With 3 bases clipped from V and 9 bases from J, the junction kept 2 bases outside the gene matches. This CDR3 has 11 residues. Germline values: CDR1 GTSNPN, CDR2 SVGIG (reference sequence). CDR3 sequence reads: CAWSHRGEQFF. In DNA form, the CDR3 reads TGTGCCTGGAGCCACAGGGGTGAGCAGTTCTTC.

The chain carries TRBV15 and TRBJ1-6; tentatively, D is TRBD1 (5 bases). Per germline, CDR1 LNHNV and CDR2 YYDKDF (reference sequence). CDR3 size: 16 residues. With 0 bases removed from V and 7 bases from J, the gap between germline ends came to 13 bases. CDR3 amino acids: CATSRDGGTGNSPLHF. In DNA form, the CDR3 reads TGTGCCACCAGCAGAGATGGAGGGACGGGAAATTCACCCCTCCACTTT.

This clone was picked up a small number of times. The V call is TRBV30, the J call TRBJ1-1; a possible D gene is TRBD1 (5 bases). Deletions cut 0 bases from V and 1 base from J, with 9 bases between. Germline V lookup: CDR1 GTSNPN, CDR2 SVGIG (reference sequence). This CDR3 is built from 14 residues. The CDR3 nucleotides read TGTGCCTGGAGTGTACTGGGGCCGAACACTGAAGCTTTCTTT. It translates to CAWSVLGPNTEAFF.

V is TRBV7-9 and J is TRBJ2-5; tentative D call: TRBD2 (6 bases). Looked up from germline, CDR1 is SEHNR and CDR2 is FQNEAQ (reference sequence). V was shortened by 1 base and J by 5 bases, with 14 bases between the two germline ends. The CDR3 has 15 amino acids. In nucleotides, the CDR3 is TGTGCCAGCAGCTTAGATTGGGGGGAATGGGAGACCCAGTACTTC. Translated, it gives CASSLDWGEWETQYF.

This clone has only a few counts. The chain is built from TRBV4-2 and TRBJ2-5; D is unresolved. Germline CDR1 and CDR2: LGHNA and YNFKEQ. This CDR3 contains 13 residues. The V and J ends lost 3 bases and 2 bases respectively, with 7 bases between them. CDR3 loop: CASSQARQETQYF. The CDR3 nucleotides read TGTGCCAGCAGCCAGGCCAGACAAGAGACCCAGTACTTC.

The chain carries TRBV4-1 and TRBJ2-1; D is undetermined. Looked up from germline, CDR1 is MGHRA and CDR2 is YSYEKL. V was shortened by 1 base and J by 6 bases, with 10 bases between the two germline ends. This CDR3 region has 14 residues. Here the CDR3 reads CASSQGGRGNEQFF. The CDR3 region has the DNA TGCGCCAGCAGCCAAGGCGGCCGCGGCAATGAGCAGTTCTTC.

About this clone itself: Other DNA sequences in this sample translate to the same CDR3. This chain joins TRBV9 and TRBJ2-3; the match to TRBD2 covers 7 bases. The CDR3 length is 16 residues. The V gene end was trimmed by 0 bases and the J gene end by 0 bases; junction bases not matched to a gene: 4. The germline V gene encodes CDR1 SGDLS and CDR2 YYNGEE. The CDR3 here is CASSVGPSGSTDTQYF. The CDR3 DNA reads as TGTGCCAGCAGCGTAGGGCCTAGCGGTAGCACAGATACGCAGTATTTT.

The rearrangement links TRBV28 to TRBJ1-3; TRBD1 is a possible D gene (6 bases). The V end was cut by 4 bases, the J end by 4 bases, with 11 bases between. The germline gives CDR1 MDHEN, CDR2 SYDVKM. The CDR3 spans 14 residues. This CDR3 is CASSSRGSGNTIYF. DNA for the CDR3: TGTGCCAGCAGTTCCAGGGGCTCCGGAAACACCATATATTTT.

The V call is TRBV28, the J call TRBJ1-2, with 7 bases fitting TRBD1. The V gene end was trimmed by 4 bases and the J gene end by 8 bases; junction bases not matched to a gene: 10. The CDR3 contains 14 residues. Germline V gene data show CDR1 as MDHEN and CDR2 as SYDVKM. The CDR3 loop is CASSSSDRTSGYTF. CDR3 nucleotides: TGTGCCAGCAGTTCCTCGGACAGGACATCGGGCTACACCTTC.

CDR3 nucleotides: TGTGCCAGCATGGCAGGGGAAAAACTGTTTTTT. This gives the protein CASMAGEKLFF. This sequence joins TRBV2 and TRBJ1-4; possibly TRBD1 for D (5 bases). The V and J ends lost 7 bases and 8 bases respectively, with 8 bases between them. The CDR3 is 11 residues long. The V gene's germline CDR1 is SNHLY and CDR2 FYNNEI.

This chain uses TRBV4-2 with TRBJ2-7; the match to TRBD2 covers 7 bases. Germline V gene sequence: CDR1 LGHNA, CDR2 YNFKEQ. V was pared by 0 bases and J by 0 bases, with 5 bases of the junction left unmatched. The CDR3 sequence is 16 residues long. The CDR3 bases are TGTGCCAGCAGCCAAGAAAGGACTAGTGTCTCCTACGAGCAGTACTTC. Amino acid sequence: CASSQERTSVSYEQYF.

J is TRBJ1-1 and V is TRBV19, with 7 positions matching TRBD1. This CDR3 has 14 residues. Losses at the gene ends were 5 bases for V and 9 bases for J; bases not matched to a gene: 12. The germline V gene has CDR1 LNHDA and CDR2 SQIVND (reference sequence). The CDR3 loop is CASSPPRQGFQAFF. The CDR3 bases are TGTGCCAGTAGTCCACCCCGACAGGGATTCCAAGCTTTCTTT.

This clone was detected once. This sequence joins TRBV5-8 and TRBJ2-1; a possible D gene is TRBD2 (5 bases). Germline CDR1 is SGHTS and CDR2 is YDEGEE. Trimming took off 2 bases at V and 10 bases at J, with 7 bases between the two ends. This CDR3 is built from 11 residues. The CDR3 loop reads CASSFRGEQFF. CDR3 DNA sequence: TGTGCCAGCAGCTTCCGGGGAGAGCAGTTCTTC.